Listed below are T cell receptor beta chains from one sample, sequenced in a study of T-cell reconstitution after alpha-beta-depleted transplantation in children. TCRdb independently ran MiXCR on the PCR reads; one entry per CDR3 protein. The table lists some 440,000 distinct CDR3 sequences, around 15% of them singletons. Sequenced material: PBMCs, mostly from graft donor cells, taken 360 days after TCRalphabeta/CD19-depleted stem cell transplant. These receptors came from a boy in the first two years of life who had a stem cell transplant for Wiskott-Aldrich syndrome, so the T cells may come from the graft donor. Both conserved end residues are part of each CDR3.

J gene	V gene	CDR3 protein
TRBJ2-2	TRBV24-1	CATSWDIPGELFF
TRBJ2-1	TRBV29-1	CSVEDRWLNNEQFF
TRBJ1-1	TRBV10-1	CASSESQGTEAFF
TRBJ2-4	TRBV7-2	CASSLRDGIQYF
TRBJ1-1	TRBV6-5	CASSYRRSTEAFF
TRBJ1-1	TRBV7-9	CASSLEVRVTEAFF
TRBJ2-1	TRBV24-1	CATSDPVAGGPDEQFF
TRBJ2-2	TRBV4-3	CASSQDGTGELFF
TRBJ1-3	TRBV7-2	CASSLVVPKVGNTIYF
TRBJ2-3	TRBV7-9	CASSPIGTVTDTQYF
TRBJ2-3	TRBV15	CATSRGLRSSTDTQYF
TRBJ1-2	TRBV6-5	CASRSSGTRGYGYTF
TRBJ2-7	TRBV12-5	CASAPGGTPYEQYF
TRBJ2-7	TRBV20-1	CSAREGISYEQYF
TRBJ2-5	TRBV28	CASSLSGMRETQYF
TRBJ2-1	TRBV15	CATSRPTSGSRNEQFF
TRBJ2-5	TRBV13	CASSLVQERIQYF
TRBJ2-7	TRBV20-1	CSAGGETVFLDEQYF
TRBJ2-6	TRBV2	CASRWRVIVSGANVLTF
TRBJ2-7	TRBV6-2/TRBV6-3	CASSYGGQGAYEQYF
TRBJ2-5	TRBV27	CASSLSSIRGGQETQYF
TRBJ1-2	TRBV5-1	CASSMNGQNYGYTF
TRBJ2-7	TRBV2	CASRGDFYEQYF
TRBJ2-3	TRBV10-3	CAISITGSADTQYF
TRBJ2-1	TRBV12-3/TRBV12-4	CASSSGFNEQFF
TRBJ2-7	TRBV20-1	CSARDSRSLPLYEQYF
TRBJ1-2	TRBV10-3	CAISELYFYTF
TRBJ2-6	TRBV28	CASAGPPGANVLTF
TRBJ2-7	TRBV6-5	CASSYSAPIAEVQYF
TRBJ2-1	TRBV11-2	CASSAPHLPYNEQFF
TRBJ1-6	TRBV6-1	CASKLTRVRNSPLHF
TRBJ2-1	TRBV19	CASSARGLDEQFF
TRBJ2-7	TRBV29-1	CSVVFAGGPSSYEQYF
TRBJ2-7	TRBV5-1	CASSSTLAGEQYF
TRBJ2-4	TRBV20-1	CSASRRLAIPLNKNIQYF
TRBJ2-7	TRBV29-1	CSVCDRGTYEQYF
TRBJ2-7	TRBV12-3/TRBV12-4	CASSFRGASYEQYF
TRBJ2-7	TRBV29-1	CSVGRTGSPYEQYF
TRBJ2-7	TRBV27	CASSKTGNYEQYF
TRBJ2-7	TRBV4-2	CASSQSRLAGGYEQYF
TRBJ2-1	TRBV20-1	CSASRGPLNEQFF
TRBJ1-3	TRBV18	CASSPESPGNTIYF
TRBJ2-2	TRBV28	CASSLYPGLAGGSSGELFF
TRBJ2-5	TRBV7-9	CASSLAGGGPLGTQYF
TRBJ2-7	TRBV20-1	CSAPGLLAGVDEQYF
TRBJ2-1	TRBV7-9	CASSALAEQFF
TRBJ2-1	TRBV10-2	CASSRGGSYNEQFF
TRBJ2-4	TRBV20-1	CSARTGLARRAKNIQYF
TRBJ2-2	TRBV28	CASSRYRDRVTGELFF
TRBJ1-1	TRBV28	CASSSWRTIISEAFF